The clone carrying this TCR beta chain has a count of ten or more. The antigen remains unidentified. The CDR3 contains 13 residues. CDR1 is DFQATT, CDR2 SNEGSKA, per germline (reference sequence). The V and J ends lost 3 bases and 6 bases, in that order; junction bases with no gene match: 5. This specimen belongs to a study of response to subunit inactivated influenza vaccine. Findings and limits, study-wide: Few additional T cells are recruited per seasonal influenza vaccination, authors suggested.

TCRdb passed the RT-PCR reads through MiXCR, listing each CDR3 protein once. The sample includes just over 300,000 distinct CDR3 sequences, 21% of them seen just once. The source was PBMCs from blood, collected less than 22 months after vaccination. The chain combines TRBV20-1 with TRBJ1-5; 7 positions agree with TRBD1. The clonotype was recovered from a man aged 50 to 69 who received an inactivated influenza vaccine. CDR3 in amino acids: CSARAGGGQPQHF. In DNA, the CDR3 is TGCAGTGCTAGGGCAGGGGGTGGTCAGCCCCAGCATTTT.